These T cell receptor beta chains were read from a single sample in a study of human T cells and chemical hapten exposure. TCRdb reprocessed the RACE reads with MiXCR, giving one entry per CDR3 protein. The sample includes around 130,000 distinct CDR3 sequences, about 9.4% seen only once; the top ten take 1.5% to 2%. Sequenced material: whole blood. The origin of the receptors is a male donor in good health. Some clones in this sample may be carry-over from other donors' samples. The CDR3 runs from the conserved cysteine through the conserved F or W. The order of the fields is V gene, clone size, D gene, J gene, CDR3 DNA, CDR3 protein. D genes are given only for firm matches. Clone size is not always given. Where it is, it says once, few, many or a class for expanded clones.

V: TRBV7-9; size: many; D: NA; J: TRBJ2-7; DNA: TGTGCCACCGAACTCCAACCGGGACCCGTAGAGGGGCAGTACTTC; CDR3: CATELQPGPVEGQYF
V: TRBV12-5; size: NA; D: TRBD1; J: TRBJ1-1; DNA: TGTGCTAGTGGGCAAGTGGACAGGGGGAACACTGAAGCTTTCTTT; CDR3: CASGQVDRGNTEAFF
V: TRBV7-6; size: few; D: TRBD1; J: TRBJ1-5; DNA: TGTGCCAGCAGCTTAGGACCACAGGGGAACAATCAGCCCCAGCATTTT; CDR3: CASSLGPQGNNQPQHF
V: TRBV6-1; size: few; D: NA; J: TRBJ1-6; DNA: TGTGCCAGCAGTGAGTACGGCGAAAATTCACCCCTCCACTTT; CDR3: CASSEYGENSPLHF
V: TRBV20-1; size: NA; D: TRBD2; J: TRBJ2-1; DNA: TGCAGTGCTAGAGATCAATTGGCGGGAGGGCCTTACAATGAGCAGTTCTTC; CDR3: CSARDQLAGGPYNEQFF
V: TRBV7-2; size: few; D: TRBD2; J: TRBJ2-3; DNA: TGTGCCAGCAGCTTCGCGGGAGGCAGAGATACGCAGTATTTT; CDR3: CASSFAGGRDTQYF
V: TRBV12-5; size: NA; D: NA; J: TRBJ1-1; DNA: TGTGCTAGTGGCACCTCAGGGGAAGCGACTGAAGCTTTCTTT; CDR3: CASGTSGEATEAFF
V: TRBV23-1; size: few; D: NA; J: TRBJ1-6; DNA: TGCGCCAGCAGTCAACCCGAACCAGGAGCCCTCCACTTT; CDR3: CASSQPEPGALHF
V: TRBV6-6; size: few; D: TRBD1; J: TRBJ2-1; DNA: TGTGCCAGCAGGGGACGGGACAGCCCCTCCTACAATGAGCAGTTCTTC; CDR3: CASRGRDSPSYNEQFF
V: TRBV29-1; size: few; D: TRBD1; J: TRBJ2-7; DNA: TGCAGCGTTGAAGTTACCGGGACAGACTACGAGCAGTACTTC; CDR3: CSVEVTGTDYEQYF
V: TRBV6-5; size: few; D: NA; J: TRBJ2-5; DNA: TGTGCCAGCAGTTACTCTCGCCAGATCCAAGAGACCCAGTACTTC; CDR3: CASSYSRQIQETQYF
V: TRBV6-5; size: many; D: NA; J: TRBJ2-1; DNA: TGTGCCAGCAGTTGGGTGAGCTCCTACAATGAGCAGTTCTTC; CDR3: CASSWVSSYNEQFF
V: TRBV7-9; size: many; D: NA; J: TRBJ2-3; DNA: TGTGCCAGCAGCTCACTACTAACGACAGGTTTCTCCCCAGATACGCAGTATTTT; CDR3: CASSSLLTTGFSPDTQYF
V: TRBV10-1; size: many; D: TRBD2; J: TRBJ2-3; DNA: TGCGCCAGCAGTGAGTCACGAGCGGGATCAACAGATACGCAGTATTTT; CDR3: CASSESRAGSTDTQYF
V: TRBV29-1; size: many; D: TRBD1; J: TRBJ1-1; DNA: TGCAGCGTTGGTCCGGGACAGACGAACACTGAAGCTTTCTTT; CDR3: CSVGPGQTNTEAFF
V: TRBV12-3/TRBV12-4; size: many; D: NA; J: TRBJ2-3; DNA: TGTGCCAGCAGTTCGACTAGCACAGATACGCAGTATTTT; CDR3: CASSSTSTDTQYF
V: TRBV29-1; size: NA; D: TRBD1; J: TRBJ2-7; DNA: TGCAGCGTTGAGATGGACAGGGAATCTGCCTACGAGCAGTACTTC; CDR3: CSVEMDRESAYEQYF
V: TRBV29-1; size: NA; D: NA; J: TRBJ2-1; DNA: TGCAGCGTTGAGTACTCCTCCAATTCCCATGAGCAGTTCTTC; CDR3: CSVEYSSNSHEQFF
V: TRBV6-5; size: few; D: NA; J: TRBJ2-7; DNA: TGTGCCAGCAGACAGGGGCAGGCGGGGGAGCAGTACTTC; CDR3: CASRQGQAGEQYF
V: TRBV29-1; size: few; D: NA; J: TRBJ2-6; DNA: TGCAGCGTTGTTGGGGGGGCAAGATCTGGGGCCAACGTCCTGACTTTC; CDR3: CSVVGGARSGANVLTF
V: TRBV4-1; size: many; D: TRBD1; J: TRBJ1-5; DNA: TGCGCCAGCAGCCAAGTCGGGACAGTGAATCAGCCCCAGCATTTT; CDR3: CASSQVGTVNQPQHF
V: TRBV29-1; size: many; D: NA; J: TRBJ1-1; DNA: TGCAGCGTTGTAAGTCCGGGAAAGAACACTGAAGCTTTCTTT; CDR3: CSVVSPGKNTEAFF
V: TRBV16; size: few; D: NA; J: TRBJ2-7; DNA: TGTGCCAGCAGCCAAACCCTGTGGGGGGCGCGCTCCTACGAGCAGTACTTC; CDR3: CASSQTLWGARSYEQYF
V: TRBV12-5; size: few; D: TRBD1; J: TRBJ1-1; DNA: TGTGCTAGTGGTTTGGCACAGGGGACTGAAGCTTTCTTT; CDR3: CASGLAQGTEAFF
V: TRBV10-3; size: NA; D: TRBD1; J: TRBJ1-5; DNA: TGTGCCATCAGTGAGGGGGGACAGGGGGCGCGTCAGCCCCAGCATTTT; CDR3: CAISEGGQGARQPQHF
V: TRBV7-9; size: few; D: TRBD1; J: TRBJ2-5; DNA: TGTGCCAGCAGCTTAGCACCGACAGGGAGTATTGAGACCCAGTACTTC; CDR3: CASSLAPTGSIETQYF
V: TRBV6-5; size: few; D: TRBD2; J: TRBJ2-2; DNA: TGTGCCAGCAGGCCCCTAGCGGGGAACACCGGGGAGCTGTTTTTT; CDR3: CASRPLAGNTGELFF
V: TRBV27; size: many; D: NA; J: TRBJ2-7; DNA: TGTGCCAGCAGTTTCCTCCCGGGACACAGGTTCGAGCAGTACTTC; CDR3: CASSFLPGHRFEQYF
V: TRBV29-1; size: many; D: NA; J: TRBJ2-7; DNA: TGCAGCGTCCAGACACTCACGGGCTCCGGGGAGCAGTACTTC; CDR3: CSVQTLTGSGEQYF
V: TRBV6-5; size: many; D: NA; J: TRBJ2-1; DNA: TGTGCCAGCAGTATCATAATCGGCTCTATTGAGCAGTTCTTC; CDR3: CASSIIIGSIEQFF
V: TRBV6-5; size: few; D: NA; J: TRBJ2-7; DNA: TGTGCCATAGCACGCGGGAACCTCTACGAGCAGTACTTC; CDR3: CAIARGNLYEQYF
V: TRBV6-5; size: many; D: NA; J: TRBJ1-1; DNA: TGTGCCAGCAGTTCTAGGGGATCGTACACTGAAGCTTTCTTT; CDR3: CASSSRGSYTEAFF
V: TRBV9; size: many; D: TRBD2; J: TRBJ2-7; DNA: TGTGCCAGCAGCTCAACTAGCGGGGAGTCCTACGAGCAGTACTTC; CDR3: CASSSTSGESYEQYF
V: TRBV6-1; size: few; D: NA; J: TRBJ2-7; DNA: TGTGCCAGCAGTGAAGATACTAGCAGGGGGGACGAGCAGTACTTC; CDR3: CASSEDTSRGDEQYF
V: TRBV7-3; size: NA; D: NA; J: TRBJ2-5; DNA: TGTGCCAGCAGCCAGGGGAGTCAAGAGACCCAGTACTTC; CDR3: CASSQGSQETQYF